This is a list of T cell receptor beta chains from one sample in a study of blood T cells in healthy people across ages. TCRdb recomputed calls from the 5' RACE reads with MiXCR, one row per CDR3 protein. The table includes 1.4 million or so distinct CDR3 sequences, roughly 43% detected once. The specimen was blood. The source is a woman aged 18-30 years in good health. Both conserved end residues are part of each CDR3. A D gene is named only where the DNA matches it firmly. The size entry is marked missing in some rows and otherwise reads once, few, many or a size class.

V gene: TRBV5-1
J gene: TRBJ2-5
clone size: few
D gene: TRBD1
CDR3 DNA: TGCGCCAGCAGCACCGGGACAGGGATGGAGACCCAGTACTTC
CDR3 protein: CASSTGTGMETQYF

V gene: TRBV7-2
J gene: TRBJ2-1
clone size: -
D gene: -
CDR3 DNA: TGTGCCAGCAGCTTATCCGTAGCCGGGGGAGGTGAGCAGTTCTTC
CDR3 protein: CASSLSVAGGGEQFF

V gene: TRBV4-1
J gene: TRBJ2-1
clone size: few
D gene: TRBD1
CDR3 DNA: TGCGCCAGCAGCCACACCGGGACAGGGGACAATGAGCAGTTCTTC
CDR3 protein: CASSHTGTGDNEQFF

V gene: TRBV10-3
J gene: TRBJ2-4
clone size: few
D gene: TRBD1
CDR3 DNA: TGTGCCATCAGTGACAACCCGGGACAGGGTCTTGCTTGGCAGTACTTC
CDR3 protein: CAISDNPGQGLAWQYF

V gene: TRBV20-1
J gene: TRBJ1-5
clone size: -
D gene: TRBD1
CDR3 DNA: TGCAGTGCTAGAGCCAGGACAGGGGCTAGCAATCAGCCCCAGCATTTT
CDR3 protein: CSARARTGASNQPQHF

V gene: TRBV4-2
J gene: TRBJ1-5
clone size: few
D gene: -
CDR3 DNA: TGTGCCAGCAGCCAAGATAGTGGGCGCAATCAGCCCCAGCATTTT
CDR3 protein: CASSQDSGRNQPQHF

V gene: TRBV5-1
J gene: TRBJ2-3
clone size: -
D gene: -
CDR3 DNA: TGCGCCAGCAAACAGTCCACAGAGACGCAGTATTTT
CDR3 protein: CASKQSTETQYF

V gene: TRBV7-6
J gene: TRBJ2-3
clone size: -
D gene: -
CDR3 DNA: TGTGCCAGCAGCTTCAACCCGGACACGCCAGACACAGATACGCAGTATTTT
CDR3 protein: CASSFNPDTPDTDTQYF

V gene: TRBV7-9
J gene: TRBJ2-7
clone size: -
D gene: -
CDR3 DNA: TGTGCCACACAGGGATTAACCTTCTACGAGCAGTACTTC
CDR3 protein: CATQGLTFYEQYF

V gene: TRBV7-2
J gene: TRBJ1-5
clone size: -
D gene: TRBD1
CDR3 DNA: TGTGCCAGCAGCGGGACAGGGTTTCAGCCCCAGCATTTT
CDR3 protein: CASSGTGFQPQHF

V gene: TRBV15
J gene: TRBJ2-1
clone size: -
D gene: -
CDR3 DNA: TGTGGCACCAGCAGAGATCCACCGGTTGGCGAGCAGTTCTTC
CDR3 protein: CGTSRDPPVGEQFF

V gene: TRBV20-1
J gene: TRBJ2-3
clone size: -
D gene: -
CDR3 DNA: TGCAGTGCAAGACAGTCCAGCACAGATACGCAGTATTTT
CDR3 protein: CSARQSSTDTQYF

V gene: TRBV4-1
J gene: TRBJ2-1
clone size: few
D gene: TRBD2
CDR3 DNA: TGCGCCAGCAGCCAAGATAAAAGGACTAGCGGGAAGGGTGAGCAGTTCTTC
CDR3 protein: CASSQDKRTSGKGEQFF

V gene: TRBV20-1
J gene: TRBJ2-3
clone size: -
D gene: -
CDR3 DNA: TGCAGTGGGTTTCATGTAGATACGCAGTATTTT
CDR3 protein: CSGFHVDTQYF

V gene: TRBV29-1
J gene: TRBJ2-6
clone size: -
D gene: -
CDR3 DNA: TGCAGCGCCCAGACCTCTGGGGCCAACGTCCTGACTTTC
CDR3 protein: CSAQTSGANVLTF

V gene: TRBV7-9
J gene: TRBJ1-2
clone size: -
D gene: -
CDR3 DNA: TGTGCCAGCAGCCCCCCGGGACTGGAAGGCTACACCTTC
CDR3 protein: CASSPPGLEGYTF

V gene: TRBV28
J gene: TRBJ2-1
clone size: -
D gene: -
CDR3 DNA: TGTGCCAGCAGTAAGGGATTGACCCCTACTCAGTTCTTC
CDR3 protein: CASSKGLTPTQFF

V gene: TRBV27
J gene: TRBJ2-7
clone size: many
D gene: -
CDR3 DNA: TGTGCCAGCAGCTTTGGGGGGACCTACGAGCAGTACTTC
CDR3 protein: CASSFGGTYEQYF

V gene: TRBV10-3
J gene: TRBJ2-1
clone size: -
D gene: TRBD2
CDR3 DNA: TGTGCCATCAGTATGAGCGGGAGTCAGAATGAGCAGTTCTTC
CDR3 protein: CAISMSGSQNEQFF

V gene: TRBV28
J gene: TRBJ2-7
clone size: few
D gene: TRBD1
CDR3 DNA: TGTGCCAGCAGGGACAGGGCTGGATACGAGCAGTACTTC
CDR3 protein: CASRDRAGYEQYF

V gene: TRBV12-3/TRBV12-4
J gene: TRBJ1-1
clone size: -
D gene: -
CDR3 DNA: TGTGCCAGCACACCCCGGGGGTTCGGAGCTGAAGCTTTCTTT
CDR3 protein: CASTPRGFGAEAFF

V gene: TRBV12-3/TRBV12-4
J gene: TRBJ2-7
clone size: few
D gene: -
CDR3 DNA: TGTGCCAGCCGTTCGGAATTGGCAGAGCAGTACTTC
CDR3 protein: CASRSELAEQYF

V gene: TRBV7-2
J gene: TRBJ2-5
clone size: -
D gene: -
CDR3 DNA: TGTGCCAGCAGCCCTGCTCTGGCGGGGATGGAGACCCAGTACTTC
CDR3 protein: CASSPALAGMETQYF

V gene: TRBV5-1
J gene: TRBJ2-5
clone size: few
D gene: TRBD1
CDR3 DNA: TGCGCCAGCAGCTTGAACCCAGGGGGCGCCGGGGAGACCCAGTACTTC
CDR3 protein: CASSLNPGGAGETQYF

V gene: TRBV10-3
J gene: TRBJ2-3
clone size: few
D gene: TRBD2
CDR3 DNA: TGTGCCATCAGTGAGGGTCTAGCGGGAACAGATACGCAGTATTTT
CDR3 protein: CAISEGLAGTDTQYF

V gene: TRBV5-1
J gene: TRBJ2-3
clone size: many
D gene: TRBD2
CDR3 DNA: TGCGCCAGCAGCCCGACTAGCGGGGCTGATACGCAGTATTTT
CDR3 protein: CASSPTSGADTQYF

V gene: TRBV12-3/TRBV12-4
J gene: TRBJ2-3
clone size: -
D gene: TRBD2
CDR3 DNA: TGTGCCAGCAGTTTCACAGGGACTAGAGCAGATACGCAGTATTTT
CDR3 protein: CASSFTGTRADTQYF

V gene: TRBV7-3
J gene: TRBJ2-1
clone size: -
D gene: -
CDR3 DNA: TGTGCCGGCAGTCCCCACGGTGGGGTATACAATGAGCAGTTCTTC
CDR3 protein: CAGSPHGGVYNEQFF

V gene: TRBV5-4
J gene: TRBJ2-3
clone size: -
D gene: -
CDR3 DNA: TGTGCCAGCAGCCCCTTAGCGGTATCTAGCACAGATACGCAGTATTTT
CDR3 protein: CASSPLAVSSTDTQYF

V gene: TRBV24-1
J gene: TRBJ2-3
clone size: few
D gene: -
CDR3 DNA: TGTGCCACCGCAGCAGGCGGGGAGACAGATACGCAGTATTTT
CDR3 protein: CATAAGGETDTQYF

V gene: TRBV27
J gene: TRBJ2-7
clone size: -
D gene: TRBD2
CDR3 DNA: TGTGCCAGCAGACCGGGACTAGCGAGCTCCTACGAGCAGTACTTC
CDR3 protein: CASRPGLASSYEQYF

V gene: TRBV7-9
J gene: TRBJ1-2
clone size: few
D gene: -
CDR3 DNA: TGTGCCAGCAGCTTGGTTTCCGAGGGCCCACGCGGCTACACCTTC
CDR3 protein: CASSLVSEGPRGYTF

V gene: TRBV20-1
J gene: TRBJ2-3
clone size: few
D gene: TRBD2
CDR3 DNA: TGCAGTACCCGCGGGGGGACCACAGATACGCAGTATTTT
CDR3 protein: CSTRGGTTDTQYF

V gene: TRBV7-9
J gene: TRBJ2-7
clone size: few
D gene: TRBD2
CDR3 DNA: TGTGCCAGCAGCTCCCTAGCGGGAGCTCAGCAGTACTTC
CDR3 protein: CASSSLAGAQQYF

V gene: TRBV20-1
J gene: TRBJ2-7
clone size: few
D gene: -
CDR3 DNA: TGCAGTGCTAGAAACCGGGACAAGAACTACGAGCAGTACTTC
CDR3 protein: CSARNRDKNYEQYF

V gene: TRBV7-2
J gene: TRBJ1-1
clone size: few
D gene: -
CDR3 DNA: TGTGCCAGCACCCGGGACGGGAACACTGAAGCTTTCTTT
CDR3 protein: CASTRDGNTEAFF

V gene: TRBV4-3
J gene: TRBJ2-1
clone size: -
D gene: TRBD2
CDR3 DNA: TGCGCCAGCAGCCAACGGGAGGGGATTCCCTACAATGAGCAGTTCTTC
CDR3 protein: CASSQREGIPYNEQFF

V gene: TRBV7-3
J gene: TRBJ2-1
clone size: -
D gene: TRBD2
CDR3 DNA: TGTGCCAGCAGCTTCAGGGGGCTAGCGGGAGGTTTGAATGAGCAGTTCTTC
CDR3 protein: CASSFRGLAGGLNEQFF

V gene: TRBV6-5
J gene: TRBJ2-1
clone size: -
D gene: TRBD1
CDR3 DNA: TGTGCCAGCAGTTGCTCGATGGACAGGGAATTCAATGAGCAGTTCTTC
CDR3 protein: CASSCSMDREFNEQFF

V gene: TRBV10-3
J gene: TRBJ2-7
clone size: -
D gene: TRBD1
CDR3 DNA: TGTGCCATCAGCCCCGGACAGGTCTACGAGCAGTACTTC
CDR3 protein: CAISPGQVYEQYF